This entry lists 20 T cell receptor beta chains sequenced from one sample in a study of T cell responses to AZD1222 COVID-19 vaccine. Data came from immunoSEQ multiplex PCR; TCRdb stores just in-frame clones and leaves some out. The sample records 180,000 or so clones, 93% being singletons. Sequenced here: peripheral blood, sampled on day 0 of AZD1222 vaccination. These receptors came from an adult in good health.

The rearrangement links TRBV27 to TRBJ2-2; TRBD1 agrees at 9 bases. With V trimmed by 6 bases and J by 4 bases, 6 bases remained unmatched. Germline CDR1 and CDR2: MNHEY and SMNVEV (reference sequence). CDR3 size: 15 residues. This CDR3 is CASRYRGPVTGELFF. CDR3 bases: TGTGCCAGCAGGTACAGGGGGCCGGTCACCGGGGAGCTGTTTTTT.

The chain employs TRBV5-1 and TRBJ2-1, with 9 bases aligning to TRBD2. Germline lookup yields CDR1 SGHRS and CDR2 YFSETQ. After removal of 6 bases from V and 5 bases from J, the junction contained 9 bases not matched to a gene. The CDR3 covers 15 residues. The CDR3 DNA follows: TGCGCCAGCATAAGGTCAGCGGGGGGTGACAATGAGCAGTTCTTC. Translating gives CASIRSAGGDNEQFF.

The V gene is TRBV5-1, the J gene TRBJ2-1, with D possibly matching TRBD2 (6 bases). The CDR3 runs to 17 residues. Trimming removed 0 bases from V and 0 bases from J, with 13 bases in between. From germline, CDR1 is SGHRS and CDR2 YFSETQ. In nucleotides, the CDR3 is TGCGCCAGCAGCTTGGCCGGAGGGACCCTCTCCTACAATGAGCAGTTCTTC. Translation gives CASSLAGGTLSYNEQFF.

This clone was observed a few times. This sequence joins TRBV19 and TRBJ1-6; no reliable D call. Germline loops: CDR1 LNHDA, CDR2 SQIVND (reference sequence). The CDR3 has 13 amino acids. V lost 8 bases and J lost 8, with 13 bases in between. The CDR3 coding sequence is TGTGCCAGTCAAACGGCGGGTGATTCACCCCTCCACTTT. This codes for CASQTAGDSPLHF.

The chain combines TRBV19 with TRBJ1-6; tentatively, D is TRBD1 (5 bases). The germline V gene has CDR1 LNHDA and CDR2 SQIVND (reference sequence). This CDR3 is built from 17 residues. V lost 7 bases and J lost 0, with 16 bases in between. The CDR3 DNA reads TGTGCCAGTACCGACAGCGGCCAGTACTCCTATAATTCACCCCTCCACTTT. As protein: CASTDSGQYSYNSPLHF. The variable domain in full, with the rest retrieved from reference TRBV19 and TRBJ1-6, is DGGITQSPKYLFRKEGQNVTLSCEQNLNHDAMYWYRQDPGQGLRLIYYSQIVNDFQKGDIAEGYSVSREKKESFPLTVTSAQKNPTAFYLCASTDSGQYSYNSPLHFGNGTRLTVT.

This chain uses TRBV30 with TRBJ1-1; no definite D call. The CDR3 covers 12 residues. Deletions cut 2 bases from V and 2 bases from J, with 6 bases between. CDR1 GTSNPN and CDR2 SVGIG come from the germline V gene (reference sequence). CDR3 sequence (DNA): TGTGCCTGGAGTCCGGGAAACACTGAAGCTTTCTTT. Its translation is CAWSPGNTEAFF.

The genes are TRBV6-5 and TRBJ2-7; D remains ambiguous. This CDR3 has 16 residues. The germline V gene encodes CDR1 MNHEY and CDR2 SVGAGI. The V end was cut by 2 bases, the J end by 3 bases, with 17 bases between. CDR3 nucleotide sequence: TGTGCCAGCAGTTACGGGAACAGCCGGGTGGGCTACGAGCAGTACTTC. Translation gives CASSYGNSRVGYEQYF.

The J gene is TRBJ1-2, the V gene TRBV6-1, with 7 positions matching TRBD1. The CDR3 length is 15 residues. Germline values: CDR1 MNHNS, CDR2 SASEGT. With V trimmed by 2 bases and J by 8 bases, 11 bases remained unmatched. Here the CDR3 reads CASSEFPGQNDGYTF. The CDR3 nucleotides read TGTGCCAGCAGTGAATTCCCGGGACAGAACGACGGCTACACCTTC.

The gene calls are TRBV19 and TRBJ1-2; D possibly corresponds to TRBD1 (5 bases). Germline V gene sequence: CDR1 LNHDA, CDR2 SQIVND (reference sequence). V was trimmed by 6 bases and J by 4 bases, leaving 9 bases between them. This CDR3 has 12 amino acids. In DNA form, the CDR3 reads TGTGCCAGTAGCAGGGAGGGCTATGGCTACACCTTC. Translating it yields CASSREGYGYTF.

This clone was recorded only once. The junction does not match germline at one end; this may be a read error. J is TRBJ1-3 and V is TRBV2; D not resolved. Germline loops: CDR1 SNHLY, CDR2 FYNNEI. This CDR3 has 13 residues. The CDR3 protein is CASTEPFGNTIYF. The CDR3 nucleotides read TGTGCCAGCACTGAACCGTTTGGAAACACCATATATTTT.

This chain uses TRBV18 with TRBJ1-1; D unclear. The CDR3 contains 13 residues. V was clipped by 3 bases and J by 8 bases, with 13 bases between them. The germline CDR1 and CDR2 sequences are KGHSH and LQKENI. Here the CDR3 reads CASSPTWSREAFF. As DNA, the CDR3 is TGTGCCAGCTCACCGACGTGGAGTCGAGAAGCTTTCTTT.

The chain combines TRBV6-1 with TRBJ2-4, with D hard to call. V lost 1 base, J lost 6 bases, and 7 bases lay in between. There are 13 residues in the CDR3. Germline V gene data show CDR1 as MNHNS and CDR2 as SASEGT. In nucleotides, the CDR3 is TGTGCCAGCAGTGAAGTCAGAGGAAACATTCAGTACTTC. It specifies CASSEVRGNIQYF.

V usage is TRBV18 and J usage is TRBJ1-5, with 8 positions matching TRBD1. The V gene end was trimmed by 3 bases and the J gene end by 6 bases; junction bases not matched to a gene: 1. The CDR3 sequence is 13 residues long. Germline CDR1 is KGHSH and CDR2 is LQKENI. CDR3 nucleotide sequence: TGTGCCAGCTCACCGGACAGGGTTCAGCCCCAGCATTTT. This codes for CASSPDRVQPQHF.

The V call is TRBV27, the J call TRBJ1-1; D possibly corresponds to TRBD1 (6 bases). This CDR3 contains 13 residues. Germline V gives CDR1 MNHEY, CDR2 SMNVEV (reference sequence). V was clipped by 5 bases and J by 5 bases, with 12 bases between them. The CDR3 sequence is CASSPQGRTEAFF. In DNA form, the CDR3 reads TGTGCCAGCAGTCCCCAGGGGAGGACTGAAGCTTTCTTT.

The chain combines TRBV2 with TRBJ2-7; TRBD1 matches at 10 bases. Germline CDR1 is SNHLY and CDR2 is FYNNEI. The ends lost 6 bases at V and 2 bases at J; junction bases unmatched: 4. CDR3 size: 14 residues. CDR3 DNA sequence: TGTGCCAGCAGGAGGACAGGGGGAACCTACGAGCAGTACTTC. Translation gives CASRRTGGTYEQYF.

The rearrangement uses TRBV28 and TRBJ2-3; 8 nucleotides agree with TRBD1. This CDR3 is 17 amino acids long. Per the germline V gene, CDR1 is MDHEN and CDR2 is SYDVKM. V gave up 6 bases and J gave up 1 base; unmatched junction bases: 12. The CDR3 reads CASSLYRGAARTDTQYF. DNA for the CDR3: TGTGCCAGCAGCCTATACAGGGGGGCGGCACGCACAGATACGCAGTATTTT.

The V call is TRBV13, the J call TRBJ1-1; D is undetermined. CDR3 length: 13 amino acids. Germline V gene sequence: CDR1 PRHDT, CDR2 FYEKMQ (reference sequence). With 2 bases removed from V and 1 base from J, the gap between germline ends came to 5 bases. In DNA, the CDR3 is TGTGCCAGCAGCTTACGGGAGAACACTGAAGCTTTCTTT. Translating gives CASSLRENTEAFF. Full variable domain (remainder filled in from reference TRBV13 and TRBJ1-1): AAGVIQSPRHLIKEKRETATLKCYPIPRHDTVYWYQQGPGQDPQFLISFYEKMQSDKGSIPDRFSAQQFSDYHSELNMSSLELGDSALYFCASSLRENTEAFFGQGTRLTVV.

The V and J genes are TRBV18 and TRBJ1-5; possible D gene TRBD1, 5 bases. V was clipped by 3 bases and J by 7 bases, with 16 bases between them. CDR1 KGHSH and CDR2 LQKENI come from the germline V gene. This CDR3 contains 15 residues. The DNA of the CDR3 is TGTGCCAGCTCACCGTCGCCAGTGGACACACAGCCCCAGCATTTT. Amino acid sequence: CASSPSPVDTQPQHF.

The genes are TRBV5-4 and TRBJ2-2, with D hard to call. Trimming cost V 2 bases and J 1 base, with 6 bases left between them. CDR3 size: 14 residues. Germline V gene sequence: CDR1 SGHNT, CDR2 YYREEE (reference sequence). The CDR3 region is CASSFGQNTGELFF. CDR3 in DNA: TGTGCCAGCAGCTTTGGTCAGAACACCGGGGAGCTGTTTTTT.

The gene calls are TRBV3-1 (or the pseudogene TRBV3-2) and TRBJ2-4; TRBD2 is a possible D gene (7 bases). This CDR3 contains 15 residues. The germline gives CDR1 LGHDT, CDR2 YNNKEL (reference sequence). V gave up 0 bases and J gave up 9 bases, with 15 bases separating them. Written as DNA, the CDR3 is TGTGCCAGCAGCCAAGAGTGGGGCGGGGGCGGCATTCAGTACTTC. It translates to CASSQEWGGGGIQYF.